These T cell receptor beta chains were read from a single sample in a study of early stage breast cancer tumors. Assay: immunoSEQ multiplex PCR; the TCRdb copy retains only in-frame clones and omits some. The sample records tens of thousands of clones, around 72% being singletons. Material for sequencing was blood. All receptors derive from a person aged 45 to 59 with breast cancer. Each CDR3 is given without its conserved first and last residue. Each record gives: V gene, J gene, CDR3 protein.

>TRBV18|TRBJ1-4
ASSPLLADRSSLF
>TRBV19|TRBJ2-1
ASSGSAYNEQF
>TRBV6-5|TRBJ1-1
ASLRQGVTEAF
>TRBV30|TRBJ1-1
AWSLVNTEAF
>TRBV6-5|TRBJ1-1
ASSYPGQGGAEAF
>TRBV6-1|TRBJ1-2
ASSDSVLYGYT
>TRBV19|TRBJ1-2
ASSIEQGYGYT
>TRBV7-9|TRBJ1-5
ASSPIENQPQH
>TRBV19|TRBJ1-1
ASRHGAEAEAF
>TRBV27|TRBJ1-1
ASSLKTDLNTEAF
>TRBV9|TRBJ2-1
ASERKGLNNQNEQF
>TRBV5-1|TRBJ2-1
ASSFRTSGFYNEQF
>TRBV5-1|TRBJ1-4
ASSLGQDSALINEKLF
>TRBV11-3|TRBJ1-2
ASSRVQDRANLNYGYT
>TRBV10-1|TRBJ2-3
ASSVGQGSTDTQY
>TRBV6-4|TRBJ2-3
ASRIPSSGRVRGTDTQY
>TRBV29-1|TRBJ2-5
SVDPGGETQY
>TRBV11-3|TRBJ2-7
ASSQSGLYEQY
>TRBV2|TRBJ1-6
ASQLTGASNSPLH
>TRBV11-3|TRBJ1-1
ASSQKGQRATF
>TRBV29-1|TRBJ2-1
SGLGGTHSYNEQF
>TRBV9|TRBJ2-7
ASSVAYNYEQY
>TRBV5-6|TRBJ2-1
ASSLRGGHEQF
>TRBV6-1|TRBJ2-2
ASSVRLAGSGELF
>TRBV6-5|TRBJ2-3
SSGGADTQY
>TRBV7-2|TRBJ2-1
ASSEGVGRQF
>TRBV6-1|TRBJ1-5
ASSWEEGNQPQH
>TRBV7-6|TRBJ2-7
ASSSRLAGGGEQY
>TRBV10-3|TRBJ2-7
ATGGRRSYEQY
>TRBV15|TRBJ1-2
ATRDPTRQGGGYT
>TRBV9|TRBJ2-2
ASSVSGGADGELF
>TRBV9|TRBJ2-1
ASSVETSGGVNEQF
>TRBV7-8|TRBJ2-5
ASSSGGPQETQY
>TRBV5-1|TRBJ1-4
ASSLVGDKEKLF
>TRBV7-2|TRBJ1-2
ASSKTLQGAVGYT
>TRBV19|TRBJ1-1
ASRPFIGGFTEAF
>TRBV19|TRBJ1-2
ASSLGQGATGYT
>TRBV9|TRBJ2-3
ASSQPLAGGSDTQY
>TRBV10-2|TRBJ2-1
ASSNRGRAIYNEQF
>TRBV7-6|TRBJ1-5
ASSLTGSQPQH
>TRBV7-8|TRBJ1-4
ASSFRQGDEKLF
>TRBV7-9|TRBJ2-3
ASSNLAGGDTDTQY
>TRBV11-1|TRBJ2-1
ASSFSGSLNLNEQF
>TRBV18|TRBJ1-4
ASSQGAPNEKLF
>TRBV18|TRBJ1-5
ASSSDRGSLSNQPQH
>TRBV5-6|TRBJ2-7
ASSLLSNEQY